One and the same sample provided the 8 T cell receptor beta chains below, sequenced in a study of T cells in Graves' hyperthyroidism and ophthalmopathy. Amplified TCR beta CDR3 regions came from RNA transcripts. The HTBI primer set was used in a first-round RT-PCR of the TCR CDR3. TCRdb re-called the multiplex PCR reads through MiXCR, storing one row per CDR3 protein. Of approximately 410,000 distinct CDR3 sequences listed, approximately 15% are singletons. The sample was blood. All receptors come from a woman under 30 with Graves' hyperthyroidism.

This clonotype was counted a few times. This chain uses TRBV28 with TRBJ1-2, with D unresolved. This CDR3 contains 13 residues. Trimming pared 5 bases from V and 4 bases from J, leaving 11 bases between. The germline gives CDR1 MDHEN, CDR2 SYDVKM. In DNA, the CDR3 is TGTGCCAGCAGTCTAATGGACCCCTATGGCTACACCTTC. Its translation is CASSLMDPYGYTF.

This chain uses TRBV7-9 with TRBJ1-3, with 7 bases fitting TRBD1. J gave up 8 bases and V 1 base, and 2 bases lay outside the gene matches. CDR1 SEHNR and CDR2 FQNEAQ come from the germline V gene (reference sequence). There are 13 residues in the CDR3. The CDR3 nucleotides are TGTGCCAGCAGCTTAGACAGGGGAGACACCATATATTTT. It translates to CASSLDRGDTIYF.

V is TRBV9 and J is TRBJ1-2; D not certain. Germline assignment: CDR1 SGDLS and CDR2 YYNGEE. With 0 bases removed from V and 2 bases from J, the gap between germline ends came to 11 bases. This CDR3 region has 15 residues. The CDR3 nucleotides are TGTGCCAGCAGCGTAGCTTCAGATTCCAACTATGGCTACACCTTC. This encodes CASSVASDSNYGYTF.

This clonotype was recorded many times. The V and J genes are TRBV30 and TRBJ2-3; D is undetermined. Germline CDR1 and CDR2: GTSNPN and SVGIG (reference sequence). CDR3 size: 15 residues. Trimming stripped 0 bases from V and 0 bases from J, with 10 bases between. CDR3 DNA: TGTGCCTGGAGTGTGGGCACAATTAGCACAGATACGCAGTATTTT. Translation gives CAWSVGTISTDTQYF.

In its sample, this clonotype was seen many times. The CDR3 bases are TGCGCCAGCAGCTTAGAGGGGACACCATCCTACAATGAGCAGTTCTTC. Translated: CASSLEGTPSYNEQFF. The chain carries TRBV5-1 and TRBJ2-1, with D possibly matching TRBD1 (6 bases). Germline CDR1 and CDR2: SGHRS and YFSETQ. With 2 bases removed from V and 1 base from J, the gap between germline ends came to 13 bases. This CDR3 comprises 16 residues.

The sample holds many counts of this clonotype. The CDR3 DNA follows: TGTGCCAGCAGTGCCGGACAGGCATACAATCAGCCCCAGCATTTT. Translation: CASSAGQAYNQPQHF. The chain is built from TRBV2 and TRBJ1-5; 7 bases match TRBD1. V shed 4 bases, J shed 3 bases, and the junction held 6 bases outside the gene matches. The V gene's germline CDR1 is SNHLY and CDR2 FYNNEI. The CDR3 sequence is 15 residues long.

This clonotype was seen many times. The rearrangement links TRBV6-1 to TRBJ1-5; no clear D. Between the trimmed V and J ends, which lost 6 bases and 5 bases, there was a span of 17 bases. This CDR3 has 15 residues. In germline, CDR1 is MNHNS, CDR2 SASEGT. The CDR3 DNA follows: TGTGCCAGCAGACCTTCTGACGGCAGATATCAGCCCCAGCATTTT. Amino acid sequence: CASRPSDGRYQPQHF.

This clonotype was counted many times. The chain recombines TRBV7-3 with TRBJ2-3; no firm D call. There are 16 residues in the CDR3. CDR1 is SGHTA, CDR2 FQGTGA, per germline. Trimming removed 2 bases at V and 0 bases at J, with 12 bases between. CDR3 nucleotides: TGTGCCAGCAGCTTATCCCCAGGTTCTAGCACAGATACGCAGTATTTT. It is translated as CASSLSPGSSTDTQYF.